This T cell receptor beta chain originates from a study of monozygotic twins with inflammatory bowel disease. General observations from the study: Diversity of TCRbeta measured by inverse Simpson was lower in IBD patients than in healthy co-twins. Extra variability in the repertoires of patients may have come from differing immunosuppressive treatments. No repertoire similarity difference was seen between concordant and discordant twins; power was possibly limited.

TCRdb reworked the 5' RACE reads into one entry per CDR3 protein, no DNA. Its table lists approximately 400,000 distinct CDR3 sequences. With respect to this clonotype: Its antigen is currently unknown.

The specimen sequenced was blood. The sequence was obtained from a human donor with ulcerative colitis or Crohn's disease, or a healthy co-twin of an affected twin (not recorded which).

This chain's CDR3 is CASSLARGQSGGYF. The rearrangement uses TRBV11-1 and TRBJ2-5; there is no DNA to check the TCRdb D call of TRBD1. The germline gives CDR1 SGHAT, CDR2 FQDESV (reference sequence). This CDR3 is 14 amino acids long.